The following is a T cell receptor beta chain sequence with its context. Its antigen is undetermined. TCRdb's table, derived via immunoSEQ multiplex PCR, lists solely in-frame clones and lacks some. The data hold some 120,000 clones, with 90% observed a single time. The entry originates in a study of T cell clones after liver transplantation. Across the whole study: In this trial, immunosuppression withdrawal was attempted within 2 years of liver transplant. Third-party-reactive TCRbeta sequences from pre-transplant mixed lymphocyte reactions served as antigen-independent comparators. Overall study findings and caveats: Small, mixed patient groups and varying post-transplant times limit these conclusions.

CDR3 length equals 12 residues. Germline V gene data show CDR1 as SEHNR and CDR2 as FQNEAQ (reference sequence). Trimming stripped 3 bases from V and 8 bases from J, with 10 bases between. This chain uses TRBV7-9 with TRBJ1-2; D unclear. Here the sequenced sample was CD4+ T cells from blood, taken 12 months after liver transplant. This sequence originates from a human patient who received a liver transplant. Some T cells may be transferred from the graft donor. The CDR3 is CASSLDSDGYTF. The CDR3 DNA sequence: TGTGCCAGCAGCTTGGACTCAGACGGCTACACCTTC.